This TCR beta chain was sequenced for a study of radiation and T cells in renal cell carcinoma. Trimming took off 3 bases at V and 2 bases at J, with 14 bases between the two ends. Germline lookup yields CDR1 SGHRS and CDR2 YFSETQ. CDR3 length: 16 amino acids. Assay used: immunoSEQ multiplex PCR; TCRdb lists only in-frame clones, some missing. The sample comprises almost 50,000 clones, 80% of which are singletons, and around 28% rests with the top ten. This clone was detected only a few times. Time point denoted: blood 2 weeks post-SBRT. Treatment defined: 15 Gy SBRT to primary tumor, nephrectomy 4 weeks later. The tumor was a clear cell renal cell carcinoma.

This receptor was obtained from a woman aged 70 to 79 with renal cell carcinoma. The V and J genes are TRBV5-1 and TRBJ2-2, with D possibly being TRBD1 (6 bases). The sample was blood, taken from a patient whose treatment included radiotherapy and nephrectomy. The CDR3 DNA is TGCGCCAGCAGCTCCTCCGGGACACCAAACACCGGGGAGCTGTTTTTT. Its translation is CASSSSGTPNTGELFF.